These 3 T cell receptor beta chains were sequenced from one sample in a study of response to subunit inactivated influenza vaccine. TCRdb passed the RT-PCR reads through MiXCR, listing each CDR3 protein once. Here the sample spans under 550,000 distinct CDR3 sequences, approximately 7.7% being singletons. The material sequenced was PBMCs from blood, taken around 25 months after vaccination. These TCRs come from a man aged 45 to 75 who received an inactivated influenza vaccine.

This clonotype was recorded many times. The chain combines TRBV18 with TRBJ2-5; D uncertain. Germline assignment: CDR1 KGHSH and CDR2 LQKENI. V was clipped by 2 bases and J by 6 bases, with 4 bases between them. This CDR3 region has 11 residues. CDR3 DNA: TGTGCCAGCTCACCAGGAAAGACCCAGTACTTC. It encodes CASSPGKTQYF.

In this sample, this clonotype turned up a few times. In DNA, the CDR3 is TGTGCCAGCAGTGTAACCTTAATAGAGACCCAGTACTTC. Translating it yields CASSVTLIETQYF. V gene TRBV6-1 combines with J gene TRBJ2-5, with D unresolved. CDR1 MNHNS and CDR2 SASEGT come from the germline V gene. Trimming removed 4 bases at V and 4 bases at J, with 10 bases between. The CDR3 length is 13 residues.

This clonotype was seen ten or more times. The gene calls are TRBV25-1 and TRBJ2-1, with D tentatively TRBD2 (6 bases). V was trimmed by 4 bases and J by 2 bases, leaving 9 bases between them. The CDR3 is 14 amino acids. In germline, CDR1 is MGHDK, CDR2 SYGVNS. The DNA of the CDR3 is TGTGCCAGCAGTGCGGGACTCACCTACAATGAGCAGTTCTTC. It translates to CASSAGLTYNEQFF.